Following are 19 T cell receptor beta chains from one sample sequenced in a study of technical replicates of blood from a handful of donors. Data came from immunoSEQ multiplex PCR; TCRdb stores just in-frame clones and leaves some out. The sample holds approximately 50,000 clones, more than 95% seen once. Material: T cells isolated from PBMCs. The source of these receptors is a human donor in good health.

The CDR3 region is CASSKTGGLGTQYF. CDR3 in DNA: TGTGCCAGTAGTAAGACAGGGGGCCTCGGGACCCAGTACTTC. The chain carries TRBV19 and TRBJ2-5; TRBD1 agrees at 10 bases. This CDR3 is 14 amino acids long. V was clipped by 4 bases and J by 7 bases; unmatched bases: 6. Germline V gives CDR1 LNHDA, CDR2 SQIVND (reference sequence).

The chain recombines TRBV7-9 with TRBJ2-3; a weak D match, TRBD2 (7 bases). V was cut by 3 bases and J by 1 base, with 17 bases left in between. The CDR3 has 17 residues. The germline V gene has CDR1 SEHNR and CDR2 FQNEAQ (reference sequence). CDR3 DNA sequence: TGTGCCAGCAGCTTGGTGGGGGGGACAAGCGGCACAGATACGCAGTATTTT. The encoded protein is CASSLVGGTSGTDTQYF.

The chain has TRBV5-6 and TRBJ2-1; TRBD1 aligns across 9 bases. Unmatched junction bases numbered 3, after V lost 5 bases and J lost 3 bases. This CDR3 contains 14 residues. The germline V gene encodes CDR1 SGHDT and CDR2 YYEEEE. CDR3 in DNA: TGTGCCAGCAGGGGGGACAGGGTCTACAATGAGCAGTTCTTC. Amino acids: CASRGDRVYNEQFF.

The genes are TRBV19 and TRBJ1-1; D perhaps matches TRBD1 (6 bases). V lost 4 bases, J lost 5 bases, and 14 bases lay in between. This CDR3 comprises 14 residues. Looked up from germline, CDR1 is LNHDA and CDR2 is SQIVND (reference sequence). In nucleotides, the CDR3 is TGTGCCAGTAGTAGACAGGCTGGTGGTACTGAAGCTTTCTTT. Its protein is CASSRQAGGTEAFF.

V gene TRBV7-2 combines with J gene TRBJ2-7; possible D gene TRBD2, 7 bases. With 2 bases removed from V and 0 bases from J, the gap between germline ends came to 17 bases. CDR3 length equals 17 residues. The V gene's germline CDR1 is SGHTA and CDR2 FQGNSA. DNA of the CDR3: TGTGCCAGCAGCTTAAAAGGGGGAGGGTGGAGCTCCTACGAGCAGTACTTC. Translation: CASSLKGGGWSSYEQYF.

The chain is built from TRBV13 and TRBJ2-5; 10 bases are a match to TRBD1. This CDR3 contains 18 residues. V lost 4 bases and J lost 4; bases outside the gene matches: 15. Germline V CDR1 and CDR2: PRHDT, FYEKMQ (reference sequence). In DNA form, the CDR3 reads TGTGCCAGCAGCTCGTCAACTCCCGGGACAGGGGCCCGAGAGACCCAGTACTTC. It codes for CASSSSTPGTGARETQYF.

The rearrangement links TRBV7-2 to TRBJ2-7, with D possibly matching TRBD1 (6 bases). Germline CDR1 SGHTA, CDR2 FQGNSA. The CDR3 runs 14 residues. V was shortened by 5 bases and J by 6 bases, with 17 bases between the two germline ends. CDR3 sequence: CASSVYLGAREQYF. DNA for the CDR3: TGTGCCAGCAGCGTTTATTTGGGGGCCCGCGAGCAGTACTTC. Combining the CDR3 with reference TRBV7-2 and TRBJ2-7 gives the whole variable domain GAGVSQSPSNKVTEKGKDVELRCDPISGHTALYWYRQSLGQGLEFLIYFQGNSAPDKSGLPSDRFSAERTGGSVSTLTIQRTQQEDSAVYLCASSVYLGAREQYFGPGTRLTVT.

The chain employs TRBV5-5 and TRBJ2-7, with 7 positions matching TRBD1. Trimming at V came to 1 base and at J to 1 base, leaving 5 bases not matched to a gene. The germline CDR1 and CDR2 sequences are SGHKS and YYEKEE (reference sequence). The CDR3 contains 15 residues. This CDR3 reads CASSLPRGQSYEQYF. The CDR3 region has the DNA TGTGCCAGCAGCTTGCCGAGGGGGCAATCCTACGAGCAGTACTTC.

The rearrangement joins TRBV15 to TRBJ1-2; 7 positions agree with TRBD1. The length of the CDR3 is 13 residues. V was pared by 9 bases and J by 1 base, with 5 bases of the junction left unmatched. Germline CDR1 LNHNV, CDR2 YYDKDF (reference sequence). The CDR3: CATVQGGNYGYTF. The CDR3 DNA reads TGTGCCACAGTTCAGGGGGGTAACTATGGCTACACCTTC.

This sequence joins TRBV5-6 and TRBJ1-2; 9 bases fit TRBD1. From germline, CDR1 is SGHDT and CDR2 YYEEEE. The trim removed 1 base at V and 12 bases at J, leaving 10 bases unmatched. This CDR3 spans 14 amino acids. CDR3 sequence: CASSLWDRVVWHTF. The CDR3 coding sequence is TGTGCCAGCAGCTTGTGGGACAGGGTCGTTTGGCACACCTTC.

In its sample, this clone ranks as medium-sized (0.01 to 0.1%). The J gene is TRBJ1-2, the V gene TRBV28; D is ambiguous. V was pared by 4 bases and J by 1 base, with 10 bases between. CDR1 is MDHEN and CDR2 is SYDVKM in the germline V gene. The CDR3 is made up of 14 amino acids. In nucleotides, the CDR3 is TGTGCCAGCAGTTACCCAGAGGGTAACTATGGCTACACCTTC. Its translation: CASSYPEGNYGYTF.

V is TRBV5-6 and J is TRBJ2-1, with D perhaps matching TRBD2 (5 bases). Trimming took 0 bases from V and 8 from J, leaving 9 bases between them. This CDR3 comprises 13 residues. Germline lookup yields CDR1 SGHDT and CDR2 YYEEEE. The CDR3 bases are TGTGCCAGCAGCTTGGGAGGGCACGATGAGCAGTTCTTC. It is translated as CASSLGGHDEQFF.

CDR3 bases: TGCGCCAGCAGTGACGAAGCGGGAGGAGGAAATGAGCAGTTCTTC. Translation gives CASSDEAGGGNEQFF. V and J are TRBV10-2 and TRBJ2-1; 9 nucleotides align to TRBD2. The CDR3 is made up of 15 amino acids. Per germline, CDR1 WSHSY and CDR2 SAAADI. The V and J ends lost 3 bases and 7 bases, in that order; junction bases with no gene match: 7.

V usage is TRBV4-1 and J usage is TRBJ1-5; 11 nucleotides match TRBD1. V lost 4 bases, J lost 6 bases, and 5 bases stayed unmatched. The CDR3 length is 15 residues. In germline, CDR1 is MGHRA, CDR2 YSYEKL. CDR3 in DNA: TGCGCCAGCAGCCTCATGGGACAGGGGGGTCAGCCCCAGCATTTT. It encodes CASSLMGQGGQPQHF.

This chain connects TRBV10-3 to TRBJ2-6, with 7 bases that match TRBD2. V shed 0 bases, J shed 0 bases, and the junction held 2 bases outside the gene matches. The CDR3 has 17 amino acids. Germline V gives CDR1 ENHRY, CDR2 SYGVKD. CDR3 in DNA: TGTGCCATCAGTGAGTCCTGGGGGGGCTCTGGGGCCAACGTCCTGACTTTC. This gives the protein CAISESWGGSGANVLTF.

The chain carries TRBV7-9 and TRBJ1-2; 7 bases agree with TRBD1. V was pared by 3 bases and J by 5 bases, with 3 bases of the junction left unmatched. Germline V CDR1 and CDR2: SEHNR, FQNEAQ (reference sequence). The CDR3 is 13 residues long. CDR3 sequence (DNA): TGTGCCAGCAGCTTCGGGACAGCTTATGGCTACACCTTC. Amino acid sequence: CASSFGTAYGYTF.

The CDR3 loop reads CASSPPEGTRVEQYF. DNA of the CDR3: TGTGCCAGCAGCCCTCCAGAGGGAACGCGAGTGGAGCAGTACTTC. The chain carries TRBV28 and TRBJ2-7; a weak D match, TRBD2 (5 bases). The V end was cut by 6 bases, the J end by 7 bases, with 22 bases between. The CDR3 has 15 amino acids. Germline V gene data show CDR1 as MDHEN and CDR2 as SYDVKM.

V and J are TRBV5-4 and TRBJ2-2; D unresolved. V was clipped by 4 bases and J by 6 bases, with 16 bases between them. The germline CDR1 and CDR2 sequences are SGHNT and YYREEE (reference sequence). This CDR3 has 15 amino acids. For the CDR3, the DNA is TGTGCCAGCAGCCGTCTCGTGAGCTCTTCCGGGGAGCTGTTTTTT. Its translation is CASSRLVSSSGELFF.

The CDR3 region is CASSTQGAGNYGYTF. The CDR3 nucleotides read TGTGCCAGTAGTACCCAGGGGGCAGGTAACTATGGCTACACCTTC. The chain recombines TRBV19 with TRBJ1-2; 8 bases are a match to TRBD1. Trimming at V came to 4 bases and at J to 1 base, leaving 5 bases not matched to a gene. In germline, CDR1 is LNHDA, CDR2 SQIVND (reference sequence). The CDR3 is 15 residues long.